The rows below give T cell receptor beta chains drawn from one sample of a study of lymphopenia after photon versus proton radiotherapy. Profiled with immunoSEQ multiplex PCR; TCRdb holds only in-frame clones, not every one. Altogether 15,000 or so clones are present, 75% to 85% being singletons, with the ten largest covering 20% to 25%. Sequenced here: peripheral blood, sampled from a patient treated with proton-based radiotherapy. Receptors were obtained from a man in his 70s with pancreatic cancer. Both conserved end residues are part of each CDR3. A D gene is named only where the DNA matches it firmly. Rows may omit the clone size; those that give it use once, few, many or a size class.

>few|TRBV7-8|13|TRBJ2-7|TRBD1
CASSTGQVYEQYF
TGTGCCAGCAGCACGGGACAGGTCTACGAGCAGTACTTC
>NA|TRBV19|13|TRBJ1-1|TRBD1
CASSKDRDTEAFF
TGTGCCAGTAGTAAAGACAGGGACACTGAAGCTTTCTTT
>NA|TRBV12-5|15|TRBJ2-5|TRBD2
CASGTSGGASETQYF
TGTGCTAGTGGAACTAGCGGGGGGGCCAGTGAGACCCAGTACTTC
>NA|TRBV10-3|14|TRBJ1-6|NA
CAISESTDNSPLHF
TGTGCCATCAGTGAGTCCACAGATAATTCACCCCTCCACTTT
>once|TRBV21-1|15|TRBJ2-4|NA
CASSRRDLAKNIQYF
TGTGCCAGCAGCAGGCGGGACCTAGCCAAAAACATTCAGTACTTC
>NA|TRBV7-9|13|TRBJ2-7|TRBD1
CASSLQTGREQYF
TGTGCCAGCAGCTTACAGACAGGGCGCGAGCAGTACTTC
>NA|TRBV6-4|14|TRBJ1-2|TRBD1
CASRNLGQDYGYTF
TGTGCCAGCAGAAACCTGGGACAGGATTATGGCTACACCTTC
>NA|TRBV29-1|12|TRBJ1-2|TRBD1
CSGTGGNYGYTF
TGCAGCGGGACAGGGGGCAACTATGGCTACACCTTC
>NA|TRBV5-1|16|TRBJ1-1|NA
CASSLAPDLMNTEAFF
TGCGCCAGCAGCTTGGCCCCTGATCTCATGAACACTGAAGCTTTCTTT
>NA|TRBV2|15|TRBJ1-4|NA
CASRTVGRPVYGLFF
TGTGCCAGCAGGACGGTAGGCAGGCCCGTTTATGGACTGTTTTTT
>NA|TRBV19|17|TRBJ1-2|TRBD1
CASSIAAPGQGGYGYTF
TGTGCCAGTAGTATCGCCGCTCCGGGACAGGGCGGCTATGGCTACACCTTC
>few|TRBV6-5|14|TRBJ1-4|NA
CASARTVSNEKLFF
TGTGCCAGCGCCCGGACAGTGTCGAATGAAAAACTGTTTTTT
>NA|TRBV7-2|15|TRBJ2-7|TRBD2
CASSPGTSVAYEQYF
TGTGCCAGCAGCCCCGGGACTAGCGTAGCCTACGAGCAGTACTTC
>NA|TRBV7-2|15|TRBJ1-5|TRBD1
CASSLQGVSNQPQHF
TGTGCCAGCAGCTTACAGGGGGTAAGCAATCAGCCCCAGCATTTT
>few|TRBV6-5|14|TRBJ1-2|NA
CASTQGRGGYGYTF
TGTGCCAGCACACAGGGTCGGGGGGGATATGGCTACACCTTC
>NA|TRBV5-4|15|TRBJ1-6|NA
CASSSSTTRNSPLHF
TGTGCCAGCAGCTCTTCGACGACGAGGAATTCACCCCTCCACTTT
>NA|TRBV27|17|TRBJ2-2|NA
CASSLGVDRAGTGELFF
TGTGCCAGCAGTTTAGGGGTCGACAGGGCGGGAACCGGGGAGCTGTTTTTT
>NA|TRBV9|13|TRBJ2-1|NA
CASSVATQNEQFF
TGTGCCAGCAGCGTAGCGACCCAGAATGAGCAGTTCTTC
>once|TRBV27|17|TRBJ2-4|TRBD1
CASSLGEGPDRGNIQYF
TGTGCCAGCAGTTTGGGGGAAGGTCCTGACAGGGGGAACATTCAGTACTTC
>NA|TRBV27|14|TRBJ2-7|TRBD1
CASSLGQGLYEQYF
TGTGCCAGCAGTTTGGGACAGGGGCTCTACGAGCAGTACTTC
>NA|TRBV5-4|13|TRBJ2-5|NA
CASSFIGEETQYF
TGTGCCAGCAGCTTTATTGGGGAGGAGACCCAGTACTTC
>NA|TRBV30|16|TRBJ1-5|NA
CAWSVTGRDSNQPQHF
TGTGCCTGGAGTGTTACCGGACGGGATAGCAATCAGCCCCAGCATTTT
>NA|TRBV19|14|TRBJ1-5|NA
CASRADYSNQPQHF
TGTGCCAGTAGGGCAGACTATAGCAATCAGCCCCAGCATTTT
>NA|TRBV10-3|16|TRBJ2-3|TRBD1
CAISTGQDTSTDTQYF
TGTGCCATCAGTACGGGACAGGACACTAGCACAGATACGCAGTATTTT
>NA|TRBV30|13|TRBJ2-2|NA
CAWSAVGGGELFF
TGTGCCTGGAGTGCCGTAGGTGGCGGGGAGCTGTTTTTT
>once|TRBV6-5|13|TRBJ1-2|TRBD1
CASSYEGQYGYTF
TGTGCCAGCAGTTACGAGGGACAGTATGGCTACACCTTC
>NA|TRBV7-3|20|TRBJ2-3|TRBD2
CASSLYSPLASGSVRDTQYF
TGTGCCAGCAGCCTATATTCTCCTTTAGCTAGCGGGAGTGTCAGGGATACGCAGTATTTT
>NA|TRBV6-5|15|TRBJ1-1|TRBD1
CASSSTGTGGTEAFF
TGTGCCAGCTCGTCCACCGGGACAGGCGGCACTGAAGCTTTCTTT
>NA|TRBV12-5|18|TRBJ2-5|NA
CASGLVLWGSGRQETQYF
TGTGCTAGTGGTTTGGTACTTTGGGGATCTGGGCGCCAAGAGACCCAGTACTTC
>few|TRBV9|15|TRBJ2-5|TRBD2
CASSVSGADQETQYF
TGTGCCAGCAGCGTAAGCGGGGCGGACCAAGAGACCCAGTACTTC
>NA|TRBV29-1|15|TRBJ2-3|TRBD2
CSVEASGRGTDTQYF
TGCAGCGTTGAAGCTAGCGGGAGAGGCACAGATACGCAGTATTTT
>NA|TRBV5-1|16|TRBJ2-3|TRBD1
CASSQTGLLIADTQYF
TGCGCCAGCAGCCAGACAGGGCTTTTAATTGCAGATACGCAGTATTTT
>NA|TRBV11-2|16|TRBJ2-1|NA
CASSLGGRSSYNEQFF
TGTGCCAGCAGCTTAGGGGGGAGAAGCTCCTACAATGAGCAGTTCTTC
>NA|TRBV25-1|14|TRBJ2-1|TRBD2
CASGLAGVPNEQFF
TGTGCCAGCGGACTAGCGGGGGTCCCTAATGAGCAGTTCTTC
>NA|TRBV6-5|15|TRBJ2-3|TRBD2
CASSFTSVSTDTQYF
TGTGCCAGCAGCTTTACTAGCGTCAGCACAGATACGCAGTATTTT
>NA|TRBV30|13|TRBJ2-5|NA
CAWADSYQETQYF
TGTGCCTGGGCAGACAGTTACCAAGAGACCCAGTACTTC
>NA|TRBV27|16|TRBJ2-3|TRBD2
CASRQKREGYSDTQYF
TGTGCCAGCAGGCAAAAGCGGGAGGGGTATTCAGATACGCAGTATTTT
>NA|TRBV2|14|TRBJ2-7|TRBD1
CASSVDRGHYEQYF
TGTGCCAGCAGCGTGGACAGGGGGCACTACGAGCAGTACTTC
>NA|TRBV5-1|15|TRBJ1-2|TRBD1
CASSLVQGATYGYTF
TGCGCCAGCAGCTTGGTCCAGGGGGCGACCTATGGCTACACCTTC
>NA|TRBV5-4|15|TRBJ2-7|TRBD2
CASSQGLAGAYEQYF
TGTGCCAGCAGCCAAGGCCTAGCGGGGGCCTACGAGCAGTACTTC
>NA|TRBV9|15|TRBJ2-7|NA
CASSVGSAGMNEQYF
TGTGCCAGCAGCGTAGGTTCTGCGGGAATGAACGAGCAGTACTTC
>NA|TRBV9|15|TRBJ2-1|NA
CASSEGISNYNEQFF
TGTGCCAGCAGCGAGGGGATTTCAAACTACAATGAGCAGTTCTTC
>NA|TRBV19|15|TRBJ1-2|NA
CASNTLQASNYGYTF
TGTGCCAGTAATACCCTACAGGCCTCTAACTATGGCTACACCTTC
>NA|TRBV5-5|17|TRBJ1-1|NA
CASSLELPGGWNTEAFF
TGTGCCAGCAGCTTGGAGCTTCCGGGGGGATGGAACACTGAAGCTTTCTTT
>NA|TRBV5-1|16|TRBJ2-7|TRBD1
CASSLGRDRVRNEQYF
TGCGCCAGCAGCTTGGGTAGGGACAGGGTGAGGAACGAGCAGTACTTC
>NA|TRBV21-1|18|TRBJ1-5|NA
CASSPHMPGGKGNQPQHF
TGTGCCAGCAGCCCCCACATGCCAGGGGGCAAGGGCAATCAGCCCCAGCATTTT
>NA|TRBV5-1|13|TRBJ1-5|NA
CASSLGGDQPQHF
TGCGCCAGCAGTTTAGGGGGAGATCAGCCCCAGCATTTT
>NA|TRBV5-6|14|TRBJ1-1|NA
CASSPGRLRAEAFF
TGTGCCAGCAGCCCTGGACGGTTGCGGGCTGAAGCTTTCTTT
>once|TRBV4-2|17|TRBJ2-2|TRBD1
CASSQDPRDRGTGELFF
TGTGCCAGCAGCCAAGATCCCCGGGACAGGGGCACCGGGGAGCTGTTTTTT